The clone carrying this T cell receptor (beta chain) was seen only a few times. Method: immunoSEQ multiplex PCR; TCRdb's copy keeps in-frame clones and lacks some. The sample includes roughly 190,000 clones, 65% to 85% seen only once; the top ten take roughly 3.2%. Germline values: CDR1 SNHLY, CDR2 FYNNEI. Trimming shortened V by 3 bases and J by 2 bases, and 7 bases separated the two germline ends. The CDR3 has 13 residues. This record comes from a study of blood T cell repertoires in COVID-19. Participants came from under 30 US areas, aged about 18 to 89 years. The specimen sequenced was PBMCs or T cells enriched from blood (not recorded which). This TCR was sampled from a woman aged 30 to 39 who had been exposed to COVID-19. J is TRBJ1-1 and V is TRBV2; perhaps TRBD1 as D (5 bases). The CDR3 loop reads CASSDQGNTEAFF. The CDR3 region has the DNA TGTGCCAGCAGTGATCAGGGTAACACTGAAGCTTTCTTT.